A single sample gave rise to the 10 T cell receptor beta chains below, sequenced in a study of molecular identifiers for immune sequencing clone quantification (dated by TCRdb to 2016 to 2019). Library creation used PCR. Sequenced on an Illumina HiSeq 4000. TCRdb trimmed the raw reads at Q25, called clones with MiXCR and kept productive beta chains. All rows with the same CDR3 protein become a single entry with the most common DNA and genes. Present in this sample are about 70,000 distinct CDR3 sequences, 15% to 20% of which were seen just once. Of the sample, over 1.3% falls within the top ten clones. Sequencing input: naive CD8+ T cells from blood, with Jurkat cell RNA spiked in. Read against the paper, the sample's cell subset or site label means: FACS-sorted CD8+CD4-CCR7+CD45RA+ naive T cells. These receptors all come from a human donor in good health. Some libraries in this study had Jurkat cell RNA spiked in.

This clonotype has ten or more counts. V and J are TRBV6-2 or TRBV6-3 and TRBJ1-6; TRBD1 matches 7 bases. From germline, CDR1 is MNHEY and CDR2 SVGEGT. The CDR3 runs to 17 residues. J gave up 10 bases and V 4 bases, and 16 bases lay outside the gene matches. For the CDR3, the DNA is TGTGCCAGCAGTTTGGGGACAGCGTATCCCCCGCGCTCACCCCTCCACTTT. It is translated as CASSLGTAYPPRSPLHF.

This clonotype was recorded a few times. This could be a read error, since a much larger clone is one nucleotide away. The chain joins TRBV2 to TRBJ2-3; the match to TRBD2 covers 9 bases. Germline loops: CDR1 SNHLY, CDR2 FYNNEI. The CDR3 is 16 amino acids. CDR3 in amino acids: CASSGTSGYSTDMQYF. The CDR3 nucleotides are TGTGCCAGCAGTGGAACTAGCGGGTATAGCACAGATATGCAGTATTTT.

This clonotype was counted ten times or more. The genes are TRBV30 and TRBJ2-3; D ambiguous. Germline V lookup: CDR1 GTSNPN, CDR2 SVGIG (reference sequence). CDR3 length: 14 residues. Deletions cut 0 bases from V and 1 base from J, with 8 bases between. CDR3 sequence (DNA): TGTGCCTGGAGTGTAGAGGCGGGCACAGATACGCAGTATTTT. It codes for CAWSVEAGTDTQYF. Filled out from reference TRBV30 and TRBJ2-3, the complete variable domain reads SQTIHQWPATLVQPVGSPLSLECTVEGTSNPNLYWYRQAAGRGLQLLFYSVGIGQISSEVPQNLSASRPQDRQFILSSKKLLLSDSGFYLCAWSVEAGTDTQYFGPGTRLTVL.

This clonotype was seen ten or more times. The chain uses TRBV13 and TRBJ2-5, with 16 positions matching TRBD2. The CDR3 spans 18 residues. V shed 7 bases and J 5 bases; nucleotides not matched to a gene: 13. Germline CDR1 is PRHDT and CDR2 is FYEKMQ (reference sequence). CDR3 DNA sequence: TGTGCCAGCAACCCACGGGGGACTAGCGGGAGGGCCGAGGAGACCCAGTACTTC. It yields the protein CASNPRGTSGRAEETQYF.

Ten or more counts support this clonotype. This chain uses TRBV20-1 with TRBJ2-6; D unresolved. CDR3 length equals 17 residues. Per the germline V gene, CDR1 is DFQATT and CDR2 is SNEGSKA (reference sequence). V lost 1 base and J 0 bases, leaving 13 bases between the germline ends. The CDR3 reads CSARGSEFTSGANVLTF. The CDR3 nucleotides read TGCAGTGCTAGAGGATCGGAGTTTACCTCTGGGGCCAACGTCCTGACTTTC.

This clonotype was observed many times. The V call is TRBV30, the J call TRBJ1-1; D might be TRBD1 (5 bases). The CDR3 extends over 14 amino acids. V was cut by 5 bases and J by 5 bases, with 18 bases left in between. The germline V gene has CDR1 GTSNPN and CDR2 SVGIG (reference sequence). The chain's CDR3 is CAWCLGSGGTEAFF. In DNA form, the CDR3 reads TGTGCCTGGTGTCTCGGGTCTGGGGGGACTGAAGCTTTCTTT.

This clonotype was detected ten times or more. This sequence joins TRBV7-6 and TRBJ2-7, with 9 positions matching TRBD1. V was clipped by 4 bases and J by 6 bases; unmatched bases: 7. The CDR3 is made up of 14 amino acids. CDR1 is SGHVS, CDR2 FNYEAQ, per germline. The CDR3 DNA reads TGTGCCAGCAGCTCCGGACAGGGGTTCTCCGAGCAGTACTTC. Translated, it gives CASSSGQGFSEQYF.

This clonotype was seen a few times. This chain joins TRBV28 and TRBJ1-1; D is unresolved. Germline assignment: CDR1 MDHEN and CDR2 SYDVKM. The CDR3 totals 13 residues. Trimming cost V 5 bases and J 5 bases, with 12 bases left between them. CDR3 sequence (DNA): TGTGCCAGCAGTCCGAGGGTTAGGACTGAAGCTTTCTTT. Its translation is CASSPRVRTEAFF.

Worth noting for this clonotype: This may stem from a read error, because a much larger clone lies one nucleotide away. The chain uses TRBV24-1 and TRBJ2-2; D gene uncertain. CDR3 length equals 13 residues. The germline CDR1 and CDR2 sequences are KGHDR and SFDVKD. CDR3 residues: CATCEPGSGELFF. DNA for the CDR3: TGTGCCACCTGTGAGCCGGGTTCCGGGGAGCTGTTTTTT.

This clonotype was seen many times. The chain carries TRBV28 and TRBJ2-7; no definite D call. Germline values: CDR1 MDHEN, CDR2 SYDVKM. V was shortened by 2 bases and J by 3 bases, with 8 bases between the two germline ends. This CDR3 has 13 amino acids. Written as DNA, the CDR3 is TGTGCCAGCAGTTTAGTTGGAAACTACGAGCAGTACTTC. It codes for CASSLVGNYEQYF.